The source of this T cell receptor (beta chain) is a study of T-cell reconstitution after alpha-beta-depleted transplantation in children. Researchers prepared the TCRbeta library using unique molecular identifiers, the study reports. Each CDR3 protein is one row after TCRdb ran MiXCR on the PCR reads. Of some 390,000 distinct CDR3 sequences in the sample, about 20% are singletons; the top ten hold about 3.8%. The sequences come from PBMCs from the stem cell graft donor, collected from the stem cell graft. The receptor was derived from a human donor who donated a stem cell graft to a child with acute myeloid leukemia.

The CDR3 DNA reads TGTGCCAGCACTACGGATCAGTATAATTCACCCCTCCACTTT. Its translation: CASTTDQYNSPLHF. This chain uses TRBV6-1 with TRBJ1-6; D remains unclear. V was shortened by 7 bases and J by 4 bases, with 11 bases between the two germline ends. Germline V CDR1 and CDR2: MNHNS, SASEGT. The CDR3 is 14 residues long.